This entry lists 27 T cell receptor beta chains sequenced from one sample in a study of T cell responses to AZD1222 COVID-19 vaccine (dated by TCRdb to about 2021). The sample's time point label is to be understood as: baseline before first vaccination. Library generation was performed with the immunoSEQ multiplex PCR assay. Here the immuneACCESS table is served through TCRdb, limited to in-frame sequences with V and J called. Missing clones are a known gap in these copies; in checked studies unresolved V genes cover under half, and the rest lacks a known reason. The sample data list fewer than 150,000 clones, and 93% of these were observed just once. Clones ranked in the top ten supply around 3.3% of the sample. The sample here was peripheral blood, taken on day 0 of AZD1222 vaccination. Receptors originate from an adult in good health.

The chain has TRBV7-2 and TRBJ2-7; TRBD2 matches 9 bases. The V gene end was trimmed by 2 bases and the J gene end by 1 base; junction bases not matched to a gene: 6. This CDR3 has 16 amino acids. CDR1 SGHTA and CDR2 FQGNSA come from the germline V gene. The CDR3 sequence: CASSLLAGVHSYEQYF. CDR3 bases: TGTGCCAGCAGCTTATTAGCGGGAGTTCATTCCTACGAGCAGTACTTC.

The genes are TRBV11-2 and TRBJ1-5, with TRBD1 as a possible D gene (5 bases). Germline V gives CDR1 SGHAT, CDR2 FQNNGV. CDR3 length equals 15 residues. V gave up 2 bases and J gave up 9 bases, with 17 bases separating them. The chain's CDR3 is CASSLTAGGGWPQHF. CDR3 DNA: TGTGCCAGCAGCTTAACGGCTGGGGGAGGGTGGCCCCAGCATTTT. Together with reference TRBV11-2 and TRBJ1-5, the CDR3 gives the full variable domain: EAGVAQSPRYKIIEKRQSVAFWCNPISGHATLYWYQQILGQGPKLLIQFQNNGVVDDSQLPKDRFSAERLKGVDSTLKIQPAKLEDSAVYLCASSLTAGGGWPQHFGDGTRLSIL.

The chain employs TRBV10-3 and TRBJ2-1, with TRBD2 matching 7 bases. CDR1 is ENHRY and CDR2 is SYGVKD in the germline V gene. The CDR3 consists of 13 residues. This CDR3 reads CASDSGSYNEQFF. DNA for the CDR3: TGTGCTAGTGATAGCGGGTCCTACAATGAGCAGTTCTTC.

The chain's CDR3 is CASSYEGYTEAFF. DNA for the CDR3: TGTGCCAGCAGTTATGAAGGGTACACTGAAGCTTTCTTT. This rearrangement joins TRBV27 to TRBJ1-1; D is unclear. Germline CDR1 MNHEY, CDR2 SMNVEV (reference sequence). This CDR3 contains 13 residues. Trimming left V 4 bases short and J 3 bases short, with 9 bases between.

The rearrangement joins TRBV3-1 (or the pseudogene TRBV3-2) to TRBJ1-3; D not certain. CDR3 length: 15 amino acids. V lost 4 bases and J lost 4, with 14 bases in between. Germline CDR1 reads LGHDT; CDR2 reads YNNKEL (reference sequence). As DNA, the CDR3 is TGTGCCAGCAGCCCTGAGTTCGCCGGGGGAAACACCATATATTTT. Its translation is CASSPEFAGGNTIYF.

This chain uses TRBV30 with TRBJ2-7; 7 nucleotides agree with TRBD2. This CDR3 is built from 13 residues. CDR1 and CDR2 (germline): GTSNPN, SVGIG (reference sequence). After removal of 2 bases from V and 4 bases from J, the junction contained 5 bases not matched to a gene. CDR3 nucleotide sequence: TGTGCCTGGAGTCCGGGACTATGGTACGAGCAGTACTTC. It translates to CAWSPGLWYEQYF.

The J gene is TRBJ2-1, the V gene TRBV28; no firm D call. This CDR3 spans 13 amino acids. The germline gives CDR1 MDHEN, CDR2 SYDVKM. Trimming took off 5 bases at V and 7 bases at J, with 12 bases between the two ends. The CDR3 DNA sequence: TGTGCCAGCAGTCCTGCTGCATGGAATGAGCAGTTCTTC. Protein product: CASSPAAWNEQFF.

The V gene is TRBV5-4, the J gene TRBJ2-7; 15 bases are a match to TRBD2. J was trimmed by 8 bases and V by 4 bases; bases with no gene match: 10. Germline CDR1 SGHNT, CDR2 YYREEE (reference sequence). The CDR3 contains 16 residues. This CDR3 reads CASSLGTSGRRYKQYF. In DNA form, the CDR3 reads TGTGCCAGCAGCCTTGGGACTAGCGGGAGGCGGTACAAGCAGTACTTC.

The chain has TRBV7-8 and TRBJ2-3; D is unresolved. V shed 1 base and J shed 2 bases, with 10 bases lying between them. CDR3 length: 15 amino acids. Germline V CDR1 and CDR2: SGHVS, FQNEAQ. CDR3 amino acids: CASSLDRPSTDTQYF. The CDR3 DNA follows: TGTGCCAGCAGCTTAGACCGGCCATCCACAGATACGCAGTATTTT.

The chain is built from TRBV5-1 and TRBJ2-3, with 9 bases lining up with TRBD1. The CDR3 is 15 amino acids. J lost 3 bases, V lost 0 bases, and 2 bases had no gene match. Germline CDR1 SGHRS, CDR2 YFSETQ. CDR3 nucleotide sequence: TGCGCCAGCAGCTTGGGGGACAGGGCTACAGATACGCAGTATTTT. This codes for CASSLGDRATDTQYF.

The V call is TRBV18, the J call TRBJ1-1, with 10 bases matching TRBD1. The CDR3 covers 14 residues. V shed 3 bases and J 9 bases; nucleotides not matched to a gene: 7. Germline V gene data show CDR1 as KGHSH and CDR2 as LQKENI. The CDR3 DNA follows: TGTGCCAGCTCACCGGGGACAGGGGAAGTTCAAGCTTTCTTT. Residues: CASSPGTGEVQAFF. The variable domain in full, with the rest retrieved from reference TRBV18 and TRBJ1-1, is NAGVMQNPRHLVRRRGQEARLRCSPMKGHSHVYWYRQLPEEGLKFMVYLQKENIIDESGMPKERFSAEFPKEGPSILRIQQVVRGDSAAYFCASSPGTGEVQAFFGQGTRLTVV.

The CDR3 region has the DNA TGTGCCAGCGTTAAACGGTGGGGTGGCTACACCTTC. Its translation is CASVKRWGGYTF. The rearrangement links TRBV6-5 to TRBJ1-2; D is uncertain. CDR1 is MNHEY and CDR2 is SVGAGI in the germline V gene. Trimming took 8 bases from V and 7 from J, leaving 14 bases between them. The CDR3 consists of 12 residues.

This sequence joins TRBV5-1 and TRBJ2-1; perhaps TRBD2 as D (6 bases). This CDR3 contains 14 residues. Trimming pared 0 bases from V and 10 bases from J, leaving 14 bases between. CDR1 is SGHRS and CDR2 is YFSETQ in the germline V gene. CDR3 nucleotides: TGCGCCAGCAGCTTGGCCGTCGGGGGACGGGAGCAGTTCTTC. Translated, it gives CASSLAVGGREQFF.

This CDR3 is CASRRDSNEQFF. The CDR3 region has the DNA TGTGCCAGCAGACGCGATAGCAATGAGCAGTTCTTC. The V gene is TRBV12-3 or TRBV12-4, the J gene TRBJ2-1; D is undetermined. V was clipped by 6 bases and J by 6 bases, with 9 bases between them. The CDR3 covers 12 residues.

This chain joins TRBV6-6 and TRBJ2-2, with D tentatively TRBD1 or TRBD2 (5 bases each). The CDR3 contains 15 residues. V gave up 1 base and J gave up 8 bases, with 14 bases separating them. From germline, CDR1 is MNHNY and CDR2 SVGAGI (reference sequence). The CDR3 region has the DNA TGTGCCAGCAGTTACTGGGACCCTGGTGCAGGGGAGCTGTTTTTT. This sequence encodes CASSYWDPGAGELFF.

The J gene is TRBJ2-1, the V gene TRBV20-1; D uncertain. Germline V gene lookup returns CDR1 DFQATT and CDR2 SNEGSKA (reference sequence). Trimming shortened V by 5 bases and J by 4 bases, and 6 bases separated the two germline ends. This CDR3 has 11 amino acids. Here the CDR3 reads CSASDYNEQFF. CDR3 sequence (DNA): TGCAGTGCTTCAGATTACAATGAGCAGTTCTTC.

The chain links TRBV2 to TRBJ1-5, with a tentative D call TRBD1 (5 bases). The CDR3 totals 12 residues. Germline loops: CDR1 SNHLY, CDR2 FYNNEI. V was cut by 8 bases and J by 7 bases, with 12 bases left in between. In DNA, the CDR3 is TGTGCCAGCCAGGATTGGGGGCAGCCCCAGCATTTT. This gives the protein CASQDWGQPQHF.

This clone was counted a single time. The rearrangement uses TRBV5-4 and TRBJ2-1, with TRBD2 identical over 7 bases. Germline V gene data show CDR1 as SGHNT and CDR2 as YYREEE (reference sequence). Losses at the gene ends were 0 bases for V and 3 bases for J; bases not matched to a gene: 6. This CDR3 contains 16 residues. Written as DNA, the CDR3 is TGTGCCAGCAGCTTGGGGACTAGGCGGAACTACAATGAGCAGTTCTTC. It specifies CASSLGTRRNYNEQFF.

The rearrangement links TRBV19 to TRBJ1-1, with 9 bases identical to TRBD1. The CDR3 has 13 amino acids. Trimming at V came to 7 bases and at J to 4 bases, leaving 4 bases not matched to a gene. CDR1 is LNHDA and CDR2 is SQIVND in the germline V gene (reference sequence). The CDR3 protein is CASTRQGVTEAFF. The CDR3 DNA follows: TGTGCCAGTACTAGACAGGGGGTCACTGAAGCTTTCTTT.

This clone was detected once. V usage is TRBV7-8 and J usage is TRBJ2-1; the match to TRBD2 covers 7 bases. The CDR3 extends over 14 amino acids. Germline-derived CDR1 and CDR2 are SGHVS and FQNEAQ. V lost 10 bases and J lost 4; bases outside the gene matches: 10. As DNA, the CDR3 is TGTGCCATCCTCGGGGAGGGCCAATACAATGAGCAGTTCTTC. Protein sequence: CAILGEGQYNEQFF.

The CDR3 protein is CASSDHGRWSHTF. The CDR3 DNA reads as TGTGCCAGCAGTGACCACGGTCGGTGGTCCCACACCTTC. The chain couples TRBV6-4 to TRBJ1-2; D unresolved. V was clipped by 2 bases and J by 12 bases, with 16 bases between them. CDR3 length equals 13 residues. The germline V gene has CDR1 MRHNA and CDR2 SNTAGT.

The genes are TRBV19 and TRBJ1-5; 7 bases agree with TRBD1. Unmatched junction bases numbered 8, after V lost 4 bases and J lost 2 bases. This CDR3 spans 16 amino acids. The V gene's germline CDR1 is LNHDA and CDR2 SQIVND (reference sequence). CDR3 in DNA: TGTGCCAGTAGTACCCCGCTCACAGGGGGCAATCAGCCCCAGCATTTT. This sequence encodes CASSTPLTGGNQPQHF.

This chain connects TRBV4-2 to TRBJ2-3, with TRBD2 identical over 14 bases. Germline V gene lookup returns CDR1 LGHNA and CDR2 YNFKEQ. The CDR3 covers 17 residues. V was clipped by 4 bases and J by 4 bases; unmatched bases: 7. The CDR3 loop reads CASSLLGTSGSPDTQYF. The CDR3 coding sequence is TGTGCCAGCAGCCTACTTGGGACTAGCGGGAGCCCAGATACGCAGTATTTT.

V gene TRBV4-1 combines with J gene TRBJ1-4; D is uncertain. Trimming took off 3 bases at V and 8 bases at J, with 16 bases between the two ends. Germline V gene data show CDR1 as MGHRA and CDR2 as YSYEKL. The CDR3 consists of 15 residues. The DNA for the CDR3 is TGCGCCAGCAGCCACGTACAGCAATCACAAGAAAAACTGTTTTTT. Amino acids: CASSHVQQSQEKLFF.

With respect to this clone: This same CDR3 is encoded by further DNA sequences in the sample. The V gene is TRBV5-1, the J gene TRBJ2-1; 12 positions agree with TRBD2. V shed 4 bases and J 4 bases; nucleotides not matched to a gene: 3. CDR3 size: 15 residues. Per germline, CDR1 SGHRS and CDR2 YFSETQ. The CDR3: CASSQGTSGYNEQFF. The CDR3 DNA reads TGCGCCAGCAGCCAGGGGACTAGCGGGTACAATGAGCAGTTCTTC.

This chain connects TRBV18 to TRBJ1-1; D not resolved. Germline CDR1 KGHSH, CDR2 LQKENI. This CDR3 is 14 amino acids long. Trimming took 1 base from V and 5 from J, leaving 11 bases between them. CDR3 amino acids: CASSPQSWQTEAFF. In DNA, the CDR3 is TGTGCCAGCTCACCACAATCTTGGCAGACTGAAGCTTTCTTT.

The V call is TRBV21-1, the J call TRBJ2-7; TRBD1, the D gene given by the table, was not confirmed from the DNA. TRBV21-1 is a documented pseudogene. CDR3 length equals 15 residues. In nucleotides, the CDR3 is TGTGCCAGCAGCAATGATAGGCCAGGAACCTACGAGCAGTACTTC. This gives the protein CASSNDRPGTYEQYF.